These 20 T cell receptor beta chains came from one sample sequenced in a study of identical twins. TCRdb passed the 5' RACE reads through MiXCR, listing each CDR3 protein once. The repertoire holds 470,000 or so distinct CDR3 sequences, with 24% as singletons. The same sample was also studied in work on T cells expressing NK-cell markers.

Material for sequencing was CD4+ T cells sorted from blood. These receptors were taken from a woman between 18 and 29 years old in good health.

This clonotype was seen only a few times. The genes are TRBV20-1 and TRBJ2-7; 9 bases fit TRBD1. CDR3 length: 14 residues. The V and J ends lost 5 bases and 4 bases, in that order; junction bases with no gene match: 9. CDR1 is DFQATT, CDR2 SNEGSKA, per germline (reference sequence). CDR3 amino acids: CSAPRDRDSYEQYF. The CDR3 coding sequence is TGCAGTGCTCCCCGGGACAGGGATAGTTACGAGCAGTACTTC.

This clonotype occurred a few times. The chain joins TRBV5-1 to TRBJ2-1, with D hard to call. The CDR3 consists of 13 residues. CDR1 is SGHRS and CDR2 is YFSETQ in the germline V gene. V gave up 4 bases and J gave up 5 bases, with 10 bases separating them. In nucleotides, the CDR3 is TGCGCCAGCAGCCCGGCGGTGGACAATGAGCAGTTCTTC. This translates into CASSPAVDNEQFF.

This sequence joins TRBV5-1 and TRBJ2-5; 7 nucleotides agree with TRBD1. The CDR3 spans 14 residues. V shed 4 bases, J shed 3 bases, and the junction held 6 bases outside the gene matches. From germline, CDR1 is SGHRS and CDR2 YFSETQ. CDR3 DNA sequence: TGCGCCAGCAGCCGTGGGGACAGAGAAGAGACCCAGTACTTC. It translates to CASSRGDREETQYF.

This clonotype was seen only a few times. The CDR3 sequence: CASKDSYNSPLHF. The DNA of the CDR3 is TGTGCCAGCAAGGACTCCTATAATTCACCCCTCCACTTT. J is TRBJ1-6 and V is TRBV2, with D uncertain. Germline V gene sequence: CDR1 SNHLY, CDR2 FYNNEI. V lost 7 bases to trimming and J lost 0 bases, with 4 bases between them. The CDR3 covers 13 residues.

This clonotype was detected only once. The CDR3: CASSVGQGATDTQYF. The CDR3 DNA is TGTGCCAGCAGCGTTGGACAGGGGGCTACAGATACGCAGTATTTT. V is TRBV9 and J is TRBJ2-3; 11 bases are a match to TRBD1. Germline values: CDR1 SGDLS, CDR2 YYNGEE. V lost 2 bases to trimming and J lost 3 bases; unmatched junction nucleotides: 2. The CDR3 runs 15 residues.

V usage is TRBV20-1 and J usage is TRBJ1-1; 9 nucleotides align to TRBD1. The CDR3 is 14 amino acids. Looked up from germline, CDR1 is DFQATT and CDR2 is SNEGSKA (reference sequence). V lost 5 bases and J lost 1; bases outside the gene matches: 5. CDR3 in amino acids: CSAERDRENTEAFF. CDR3 nucleotides: TGCAGTGCTGAGCGGGACAGGGAGAACACTGAAGCTTTCTTT.

This clonotype was recorded a few times. The genes are TRBV5-1 and TRBJ1-1, with D possibly TRBD1 on 6 matching bases. This CDR3 is 14 amino acids long. The V end lost 4 bases, the J end lost 4 bases, and 14 bases lay between the germline ends. Germline CDR1 and CDR2: SGHRS and YFSETQ. The CDR3 protein is CASSLIRGVTEAFF. The CDR3 region has the DNA TGCGCCAGCAGCCTAATTAGGGGGGTCACTGAAGCTTTCTTT.

This clonotype was counted only a few times. V gene TRBV5-1 combines with J gene TRBJ1-5; D unresolved. V shed 4 bases and J shed 11 bases, with 13 bases lying between them. This CDR3 is 12 amino acids long. In germline, CDR1 is SGHRS, CDR2 YFSETQ. Here the CDR3 DNA reads TGCGCCAGCAGCCCGGACGGAGCATCCCAGCATTTT. It encodes CASSPDGASQHF.

As for this clonotype: A junction boundary mismatches the germline segment, possibly from a read error. The chain has TRBV12-3 or TRBV12-4 and TRBJ2-5; D uncertain. This CDR3 comprises 15 residues. The CDR3 DNA reads as TGTTCCAGCAGTTTTTGGGCAGGCGATCGTTGGACCCAGTACTTC. Its protein is CSSSFWAGDRWTQYF.

The chain is built from TRBV20-1 and TRBJ2-7; D possibly corresponds to TRBD2 (5 bases). Germline V gene lookup returns CDR1 DFQATT and CDR2 SNEGSKA (reference sequence). The CDR3 runs to 13 residues. V lost 5 bases, J lost 6 bases, and 17 bases lay in between. The CDR3 bases are TGCAGTGCTGGGCCTTGGACTCCAGGCGAGCAGTACTTC. Protein: CSAGPWTPGEQYF.

This clonotype was seen a few times. CDR3 protein: CASSRPTFGELIGYKQYF. DNA for the CDR3: TGTGCCAGCAGCCGCCCTACCTTTGGGGAGTTAATAGGGTACAAGCAGTACTTC. This chain links TRBV7-8 with TRBJ2-7; D might be TRBD2 (5 bases). This CDR3 comprises 18 residues. V dropped 5 bases and J dropped 8 bases, with 31 bases sitting between them. Germline values: CDR1 SGHVS, CDR2 FQNEAQ.

This clonotype was seen only a few times. This chain uses TRBV10-3 with TRBJ1-2; no reliable D call. This CDR3 spans 12 amino acids. Looked up from germline, CDR1 is ENHRY and CDR2 is SYGVKD. The germline V and J ends were trimmed by 4 bases and 4 bases, with 7 bases remaining between them. Written as DNA, the CDR3 is TGTGCCATCAGTGCCAACGGCTATGGCTACACCTTC. Translation gives CAISANGYGYTF.

This clonotype turned up a few times. The chain combines TRBV4-1 with TRBJ2-5; TRBD2 matches at 12 bases. Germline CDR1 is MGHRA and CDR2 is YSYEKL. The CDR3 is 21 amino acids. With 0 bases clipped from V and 5 bases from J, the junction kept 19 bases outside the gene matches. The CDR3 sequence is CASSQDFPRGLAGGPEETQYF. The DNA of the CDR3 is TGCGCCAGCAGCCAAGATTTCCCGAGAGGGCTAGCGGGAGGGCCCGAGGAGACCCAGTACTTC.

The sample holds a few counts of this clonotype. The chain employs TRBV20-1 and TRBJ2-1, with 7 bases aligning to TRBD2. J lost 9 bases, V lost 2 bases, and 7 bases had no gene match. Germline CDR1 is DFQATT and CDR2 is SNEGSKA (reference sequence). The CDR3 is made up of 13 amino acids. The CDR3: CSARPGLLSEQFF. The CDR3 nucleotides read TGCAGTGCTAGACCGGGACTATTAAGTGAGCAGTTCTTC.

The genes are TRBV10-3 and TRBJ2-1; D is uncertain. Germline lookup yields CDR1 ENHRY and CDR2 SYGVKD. Trimming removed 10 bases from V and 5 bases from J, with 9 bases in between. The CDR3 spans 11 residues. In DNA, the CDR3 is TGTGCCACGACCGGGCACAATGAGCAGTTCTTC. Translation gives CATTGHNEQFF.

CDR3 in amino acids: CSASIAGTEAFF. CDR3 nucleotides: TGCAGTGCTAGCATTGCGGGGACTGAAGCTTTCTTT. This rearrangement joins TRBV20-1 to TRBJ1-1; D not resolved. This CDR3 region has 12 residues. Trimming left V 3 bases short and J 5 bases short, with 10 bases between. In germline, CDR1 is DFQATT, CDR2 SNEGSKA (reference sequence).

V is TRBV12-3 or TRBV12-4 and J is TRBJ2-3, with D tentatively TRBD1 or TRBD2 (5 bases each). Trimming left V 4 bases short and J 10 bases short, with 24 bases between. The CDR3 extends over 16 amino acids. CDR3 amino acids: CASSSLAGPGLRAQYF. As DNA, the CDR3 is TGTGCCAGCAGTTCCCTTGCAGGGCCAGGGTTGCGGGCGCAGTATTTT.

The V and J genes are TRBV5-1 and TRBJ2-7, with D maybe TRBD1 (5 bases). CDR1 is SGHRS, CDR2 YFSETQ, per germline. This CDR3 is 14 amino acids long. V was pared by 0 bases and J by 4 bases, with 11 bases between. The DNA for the CDR3 is TGCGCCAGCAGCTTGGAGCCAGGGCGGTACGAGCAGTACTTC. Its protein is CASSLEPGRYEQYF.

This clonotype was seen a few times. The chain is built from TRBV20-1 and TRBJ2-5; 9 positions match TRBD1. Germline V gene sequence: CDR1 DFQATT, CDR2 SNEGSKA (reference sequence). There are 15 residues in the CDR3. V was clipped by 5 bases and J by 3 bases; unmatched bases: 10. DNA of the CDR3: TGCAGTGCTTACGGACAGGGGAGGGCAGAAGAGACCCAGTACTTC. Translated, it gives CSAYGQGRAEETQYF.

The V gene is TRBV7-9, the J gene TRBJ2-6; D gene unclear. Deletions cut 4 bases from V and 0 bases from J, with 4 bases between. The CDR3 runs to 14 residues. In germline, CDR1 is SEHNR, CDR2 FQNEAQ (reference sequence). CDR3 coding DNA: TGTGCCAGCAGCTCTAGCTCTGGGGCCAACGTCCTGACTTTC. Translation gives CASSSSSGANVLTF.